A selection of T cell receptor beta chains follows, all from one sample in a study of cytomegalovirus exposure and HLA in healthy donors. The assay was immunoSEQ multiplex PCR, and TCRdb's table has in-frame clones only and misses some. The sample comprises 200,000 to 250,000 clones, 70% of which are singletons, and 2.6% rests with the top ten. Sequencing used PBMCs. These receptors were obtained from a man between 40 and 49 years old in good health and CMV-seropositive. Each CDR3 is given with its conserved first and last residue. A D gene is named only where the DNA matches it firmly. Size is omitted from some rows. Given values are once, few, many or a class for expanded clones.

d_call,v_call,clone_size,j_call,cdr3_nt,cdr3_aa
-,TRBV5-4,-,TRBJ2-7,TGTGCCAGCAGCTTGGATGCCGCTACCTACGAGCAGTACTTC,CASSLDAATYEQYF
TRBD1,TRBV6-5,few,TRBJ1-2,TGTGCCAGCAGTGCAGCAGGGGGCTATGGCTACACCTTC,CASSAAGGYGYTF
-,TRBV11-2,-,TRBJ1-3,TGTGCCAGCAGCTTGGTAGCCCCAGGGAACACCATATATTTT,CASSLVAPGNTIYF
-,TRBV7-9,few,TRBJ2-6,TGTGCCAGCAGGGGCGGAGGGTCTGGGGCCAACGTCCTGACTTTC,CASRGGGSGANVLTF
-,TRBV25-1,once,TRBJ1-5,TGTGCCAGCAGTGAACCGGGGGGCAATCAGCCCCAGCATTTT,CASSEPGGNQPQHF
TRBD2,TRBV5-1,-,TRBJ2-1,TGCGCCAGCACCTTGGGGAGCGGGGGAGGAGGTGAGCAGTTCTTC,CASTLGSGGGGEQFF
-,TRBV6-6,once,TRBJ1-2,TGTGCCAGCAGTGACGGACGGACAACCTATGGCTACACCTTC,CASSDGRTTYGYTF
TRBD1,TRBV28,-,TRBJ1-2,TGTGCCAGCAGTTCTAGGCAGGGGGTAGCTGGCTACACCTTC,CASSSRQGVAGYTF
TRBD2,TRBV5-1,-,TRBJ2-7,TGCGCCAGCAGCTTGGGACTAGCTTCCTACGAGCAGTACTTC,CASSLGLASYEQYF
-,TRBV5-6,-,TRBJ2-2,TGTGCCAGCAGCCACGGGGATCGCTACCGGGAGCTGTTTTTT,CASSHGDRYRELFF
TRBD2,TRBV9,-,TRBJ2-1,TGTGCCAGCAGCTTGCGCCTAGCGGGTCATGAGCAGTTCTTC,CASSLRLAGHEQFF
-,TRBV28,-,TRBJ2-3,TGTGCCAGCAGTCCGTCCAGCGGCACAGATACGCAGTATTTT,CASSPSSGTDTQYF
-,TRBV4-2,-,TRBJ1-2,TGTGCCAGCAGCCAAGGGAACAGGGACCTCTATGGCTACACCTTC,CASSQGNRDLYGYTF
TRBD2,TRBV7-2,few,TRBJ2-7,TGTGCCAGCAGCTTACGGCCGGCACGGGGGGGGCTCTACGAGCAGTACTTC,CASSLRPARGGLYEQYF
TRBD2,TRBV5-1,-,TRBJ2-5,TGCGCCAGCAGCCGCGGACTAGCGGGGCAAGAGACCCAGTACTTC,CASSRGLAGQETQYF
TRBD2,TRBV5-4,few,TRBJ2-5,TGTGCCAGCAGCTTTGAGATAGCGGGGGGACAAGAGACCCAGTACTTC,CASSFEIAGGQETQYF
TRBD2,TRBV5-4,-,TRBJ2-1,TGTGCCAGCAGCCCGGGGGGCGGGGGGCACAATGAGCAGTTCTTC,CASSPGGGGHNEQFF
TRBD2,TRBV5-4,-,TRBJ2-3,TGTGCCAGCAAAGGGACTAGCGGGCCTAGCACAGATACGCAGTATTTT,CASKGTSGPSTDTQYF
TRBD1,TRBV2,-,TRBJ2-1,TGTGCCAGCGGCGATAGGGGGCCCTACAATGAGCAGTTCTTC,CASGDRGPYNEQFF
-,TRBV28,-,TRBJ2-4,TGTGCCAGCACCCGCCGCACAGTAGCCAAAAACATTCAGTACTTC,CASTRRTVAKNIQYF
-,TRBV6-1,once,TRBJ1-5,TGTGCCAGCAGTGAATACAGTGCGCGCCAAGGTCAGCCCCAGCATTTT,CASSEYSARQGQPQHF
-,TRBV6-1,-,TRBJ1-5,TGTGCCAGCACTACCACGGGGGGATCGAATCAGCCCCAGCATTTT,CASTTTGGSNQPQHF